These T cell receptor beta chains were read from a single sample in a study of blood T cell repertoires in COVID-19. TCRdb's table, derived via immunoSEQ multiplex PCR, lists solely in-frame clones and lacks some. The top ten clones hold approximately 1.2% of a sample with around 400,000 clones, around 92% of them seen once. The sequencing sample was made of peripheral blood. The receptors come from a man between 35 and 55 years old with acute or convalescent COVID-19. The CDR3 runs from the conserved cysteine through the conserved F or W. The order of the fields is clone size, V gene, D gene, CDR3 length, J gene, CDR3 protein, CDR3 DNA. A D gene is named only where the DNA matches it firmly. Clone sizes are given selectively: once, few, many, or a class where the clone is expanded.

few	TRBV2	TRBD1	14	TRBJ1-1	CASTTGTGNTEAFF	TGTGCCAGCACCACCGGGACAGGGAACACTGAAGCTTTCTTT
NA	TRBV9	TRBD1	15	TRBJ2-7	CASSKLRDRATEQYF	TGTGCCAGCAGCAAACTCCGGGACAGGGCTACCGAGCAGTACTTC
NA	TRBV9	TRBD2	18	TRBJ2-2	CASSVGTSGRRDTGELFF	TGTGCCAGCAGCGTCGGGACTAGCGGGCGGAGAGACACCGGGGAGCTGTTTTTT
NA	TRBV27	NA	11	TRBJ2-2	CASSFSGELFF	TGTGCCAGCAGTTTTTCTGGGGAGCTGTTTTTT
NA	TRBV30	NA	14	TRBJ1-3	CAWGTGLSGNTIYF	TGTGCCTGGGGAACAGGGCTCTCTGGAAACACCATATATTTT
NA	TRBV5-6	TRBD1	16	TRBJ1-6	CASSLLGQGWSSPLHF	TGTGCCAGCAGCTTGTTGGGACAGGGTTGGAGTTCACCCCTCCACTTT
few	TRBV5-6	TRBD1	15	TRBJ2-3	CASSSDRGLRDTQYF	TGTGCCAGCAGCTCGGACAGGGGTTTGAGGGATACGCAGTATTTT
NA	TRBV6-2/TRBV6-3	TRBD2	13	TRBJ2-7	CASSSGGIHEQYF	TGTGCCAGCAGTTCGGGGGGGATACACGAGCAGTACTTC
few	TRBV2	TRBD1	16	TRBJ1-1	CASRSRDRGRDTEAFF	TGTGCCAGCAGATCCCGGGACAGGGGGCGAGACACTGAAGCTTTCTTT
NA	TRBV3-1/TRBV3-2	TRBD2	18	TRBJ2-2	CASSQESWLAGEAGELFF	TGTGCCAGCAGCCAAGAAAGTTGGCTAGCGGGAGAGGCCGGGGAGCTGTTTTTT
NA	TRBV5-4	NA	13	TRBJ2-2	CASSLAGNGELFF	TGTGCCAGCAGCTTGGCCGGGAACGGGGAGCTGTTTTTT
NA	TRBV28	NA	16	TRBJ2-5	CASSAPGTTLLETQYF	TGTGCCAGCAGCGCCCCCGGGACAACATTATTAGAGACCCAGTACTTC
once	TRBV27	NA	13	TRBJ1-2	CASSFGLYYGYTF	TGTGCCAGCAGTTTCGGGTTGTACTATGGCTACACCTTC